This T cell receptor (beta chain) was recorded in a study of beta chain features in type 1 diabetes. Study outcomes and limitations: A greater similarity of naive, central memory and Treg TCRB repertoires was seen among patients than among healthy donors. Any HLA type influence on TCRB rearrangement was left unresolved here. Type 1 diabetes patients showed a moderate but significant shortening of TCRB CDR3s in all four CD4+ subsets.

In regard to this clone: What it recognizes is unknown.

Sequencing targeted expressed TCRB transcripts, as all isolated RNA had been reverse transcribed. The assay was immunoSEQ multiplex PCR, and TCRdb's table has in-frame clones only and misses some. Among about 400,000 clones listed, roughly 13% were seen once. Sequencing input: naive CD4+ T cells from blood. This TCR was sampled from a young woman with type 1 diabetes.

For the CDR3, the DNA is TGTGCCAGCTCAAGAGGGAACGATCAGCCCCAGCATTTT. The encoded protein is CASSRGNDQPQHF. The chain carries TRBV18 and TRBJ1-5, with no clear D. The germline V and J ends were trimmed by 5 bases and 5 bases, with 10 bases remaining between them. CDR1 is KGHSH, CDR2 LQKENI, per germline. CDR3 length: 13 residues.